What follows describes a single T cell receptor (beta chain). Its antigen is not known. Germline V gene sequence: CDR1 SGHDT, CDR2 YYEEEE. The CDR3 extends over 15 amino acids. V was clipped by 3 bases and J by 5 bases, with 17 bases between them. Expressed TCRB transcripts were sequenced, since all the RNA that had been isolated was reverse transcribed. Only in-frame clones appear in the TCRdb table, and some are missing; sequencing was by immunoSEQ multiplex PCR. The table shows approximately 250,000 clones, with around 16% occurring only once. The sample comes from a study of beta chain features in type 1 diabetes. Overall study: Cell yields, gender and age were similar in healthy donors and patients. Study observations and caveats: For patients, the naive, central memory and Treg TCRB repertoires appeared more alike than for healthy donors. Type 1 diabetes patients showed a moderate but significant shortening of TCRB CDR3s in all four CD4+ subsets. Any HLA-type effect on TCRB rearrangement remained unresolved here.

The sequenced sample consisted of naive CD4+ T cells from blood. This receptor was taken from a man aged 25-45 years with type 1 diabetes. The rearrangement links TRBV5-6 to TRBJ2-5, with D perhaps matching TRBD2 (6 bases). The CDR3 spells CASSSTGALGETQYF. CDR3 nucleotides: TGTGCCAGCAGCTCGACGGGAGCCCTGGGGGAGACCCAGTACTTC.